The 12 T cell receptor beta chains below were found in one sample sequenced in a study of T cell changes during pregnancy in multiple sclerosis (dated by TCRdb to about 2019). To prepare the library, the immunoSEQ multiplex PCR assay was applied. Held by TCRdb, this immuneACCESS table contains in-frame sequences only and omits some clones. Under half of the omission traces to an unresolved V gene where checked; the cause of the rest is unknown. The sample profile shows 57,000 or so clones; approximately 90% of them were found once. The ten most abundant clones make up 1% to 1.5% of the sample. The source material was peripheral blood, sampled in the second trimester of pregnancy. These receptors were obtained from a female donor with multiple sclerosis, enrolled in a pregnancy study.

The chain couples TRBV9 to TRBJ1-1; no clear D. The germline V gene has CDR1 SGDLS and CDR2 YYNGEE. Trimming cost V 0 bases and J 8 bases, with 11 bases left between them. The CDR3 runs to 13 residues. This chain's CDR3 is CASSVAGRREAFF. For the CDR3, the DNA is TGTGCCAGCAGCGTAGCAGGCAGGAGGGAAGCTTTCTTT. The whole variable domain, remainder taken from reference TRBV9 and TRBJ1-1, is DSGVTQTPKHLITATGQRVTLRCSPRSGDLSVYWYQQSLDQGLQFLIQYYNGEERAKGNILERFSAQQFPDLHSELNLSSLELGDSALYFCASSVAGRREAFFGQGTRLTVV.

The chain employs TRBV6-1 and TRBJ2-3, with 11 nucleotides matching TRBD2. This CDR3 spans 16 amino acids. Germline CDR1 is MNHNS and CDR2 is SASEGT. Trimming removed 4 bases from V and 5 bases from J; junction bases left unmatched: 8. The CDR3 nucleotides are TGTGCCAGCAGTGTAATAGCGGGGGGGGCGGAAGATACGCAGTATTTT. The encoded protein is CASSVIAGGAEDTQYF.

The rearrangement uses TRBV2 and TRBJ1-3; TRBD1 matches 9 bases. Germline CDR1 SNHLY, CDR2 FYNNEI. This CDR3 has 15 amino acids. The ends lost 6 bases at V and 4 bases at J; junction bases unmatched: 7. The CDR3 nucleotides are TGTGCCAGCAGCCGAGGACAGGGGCTAGGAAACACCATATATTTT. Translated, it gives CASSRGQGLGNTIYF.

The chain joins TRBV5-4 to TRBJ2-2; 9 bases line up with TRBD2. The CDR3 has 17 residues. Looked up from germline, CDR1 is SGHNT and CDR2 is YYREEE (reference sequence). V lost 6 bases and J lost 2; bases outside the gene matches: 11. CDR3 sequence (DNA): TGTGCCAGCACCCTGACAGCGGGGGGCCTTAACACCGGGGAGCTGTTTTTT. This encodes CASTLTAGGLNTGELFF.

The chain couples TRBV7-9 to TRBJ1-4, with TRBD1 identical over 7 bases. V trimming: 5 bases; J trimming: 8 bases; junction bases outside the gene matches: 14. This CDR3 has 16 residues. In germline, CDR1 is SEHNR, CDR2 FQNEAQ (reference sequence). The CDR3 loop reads CASSGQARTQGEKLFF. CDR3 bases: TGTGCCAGCAGCGGACAGGCGCGGACCCAAGGGGAAAAACTGTTTTTT. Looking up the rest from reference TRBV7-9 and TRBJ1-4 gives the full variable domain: DTGVSQNPRHKITKRGQNVTFRCDPISEHNRLYWYRQTLGQGPEFLTYFQNEAQLEKSRLLSDRFSAERPKGSFSTLEIQRTEQGDSAMYLCASSGQARTQGEKLFFGSGTQLSVL.

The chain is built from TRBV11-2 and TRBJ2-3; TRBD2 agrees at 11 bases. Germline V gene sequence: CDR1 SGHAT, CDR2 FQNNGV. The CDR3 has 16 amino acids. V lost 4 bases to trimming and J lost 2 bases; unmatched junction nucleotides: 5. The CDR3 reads CASSYASGGPTDTQYF. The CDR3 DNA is TGTGCCAGCAGCTACGCTAGCGGGGGGCCCACAGATACGCAGTATTTT. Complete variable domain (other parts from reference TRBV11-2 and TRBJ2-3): EAGVAQSPRYKIIEKRQSVAFWCNPISGHATLYWYQQILGQGPKLLIQFQNNGVVDDSQLPKDRFSAERLKGVDSTLKIQPAKLEDSAVYLCASSYASGGPTDTQYFGPGTRLTVL.

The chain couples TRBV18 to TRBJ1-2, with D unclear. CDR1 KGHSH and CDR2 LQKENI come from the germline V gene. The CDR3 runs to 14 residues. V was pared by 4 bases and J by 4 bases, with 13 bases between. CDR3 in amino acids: CASSQDLWAYGYTF. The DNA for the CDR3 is TGTGCCAGCTCACAGGATTTGTGGGCCTATGGCTACACCTTC.

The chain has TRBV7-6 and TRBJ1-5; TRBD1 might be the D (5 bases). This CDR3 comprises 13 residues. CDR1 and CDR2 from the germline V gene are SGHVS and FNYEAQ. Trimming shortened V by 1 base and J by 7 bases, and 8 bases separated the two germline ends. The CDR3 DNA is TGTGCCAGCAGCTTAGGTAGGGGCCAGCCCCAGCATTTT. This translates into CASSLGRGQPQHF.

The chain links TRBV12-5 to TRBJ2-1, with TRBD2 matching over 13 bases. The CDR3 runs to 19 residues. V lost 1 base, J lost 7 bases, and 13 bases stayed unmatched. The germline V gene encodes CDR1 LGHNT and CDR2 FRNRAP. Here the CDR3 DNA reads TGTGCTAGTGGTTTGGGGGGACTAGCGGGGAGGCCCTTTGAGAATGAGCAGTTCTTC. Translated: CASGLGGLAGRPFENEQFF.

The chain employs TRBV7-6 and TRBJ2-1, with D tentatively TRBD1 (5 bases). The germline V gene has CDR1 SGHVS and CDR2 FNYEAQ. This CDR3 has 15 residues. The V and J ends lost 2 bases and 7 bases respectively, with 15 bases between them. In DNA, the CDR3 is TGTGCCAGCAGCTTATCGCCTCAGGGTGTGAATGAGCAGTTCTTC. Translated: CASSLSPQGVNEQFF.

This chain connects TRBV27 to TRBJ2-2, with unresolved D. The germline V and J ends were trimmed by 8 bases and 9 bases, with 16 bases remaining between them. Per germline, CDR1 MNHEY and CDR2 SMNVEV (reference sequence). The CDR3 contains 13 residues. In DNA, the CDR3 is TGTGCCAGCGGTCTAACCTGGGCCAGGGAGCTGTTTTTT. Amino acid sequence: CASGLTWARELFF.

CDR3 loop: CASRGTGGMYEQYF. The CDR3 region has the DNA TGTGCCAGCAGGGGGACAGGGGGCATGTACGAGCAGTACTTC. The genes are TRBV28 and TRBJ2-7, with 12 nucleotides matching TRBD1. CDR3 size: 14 residues. Trimming at V came to 6 bases and at J to 4 bases, leaving 4 bases not matched to a gene. Germline CDR1 is MDHEN and CDR2 is SYDVKM.